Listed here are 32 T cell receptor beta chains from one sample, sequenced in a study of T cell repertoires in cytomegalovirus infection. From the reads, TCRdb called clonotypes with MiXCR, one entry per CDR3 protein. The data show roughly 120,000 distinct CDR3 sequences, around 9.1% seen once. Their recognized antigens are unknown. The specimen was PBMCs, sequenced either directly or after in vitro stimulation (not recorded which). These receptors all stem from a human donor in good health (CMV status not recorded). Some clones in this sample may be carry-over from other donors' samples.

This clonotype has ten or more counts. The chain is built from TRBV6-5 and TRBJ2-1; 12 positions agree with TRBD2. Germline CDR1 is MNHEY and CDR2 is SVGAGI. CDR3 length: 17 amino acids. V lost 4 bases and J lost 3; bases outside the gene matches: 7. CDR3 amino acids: CASSSLTSGSSYNEQFF. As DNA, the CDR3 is TGTGCCAGCAGTTCTCTGACTAGCGGGAGCAGCTACAATGAGCAGTTCTTC.

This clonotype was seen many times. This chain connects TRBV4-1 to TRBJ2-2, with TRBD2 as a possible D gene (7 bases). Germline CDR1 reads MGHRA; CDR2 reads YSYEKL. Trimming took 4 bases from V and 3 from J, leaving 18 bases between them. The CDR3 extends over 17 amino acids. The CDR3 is CASSRGGASEYTGELFF. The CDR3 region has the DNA TGCGCCAGCAGCCGAGGGGGGGCTAGCGAGTACACCGGGGAGCTGTTTTTT.

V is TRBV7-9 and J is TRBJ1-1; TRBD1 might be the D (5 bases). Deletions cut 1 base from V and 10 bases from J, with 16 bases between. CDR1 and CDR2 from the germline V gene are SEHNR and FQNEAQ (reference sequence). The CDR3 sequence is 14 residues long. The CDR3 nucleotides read TGTGCCAGCAGCTTAGAGAATCGGGACGCGGGAGCTTTCTTT. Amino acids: CASSLENRDAGAFF.

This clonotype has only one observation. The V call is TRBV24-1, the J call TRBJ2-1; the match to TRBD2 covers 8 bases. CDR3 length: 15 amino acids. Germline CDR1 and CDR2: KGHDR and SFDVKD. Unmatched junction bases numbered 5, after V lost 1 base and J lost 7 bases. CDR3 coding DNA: TGTGCCACCAGTGATTTAGCGGGAGAGTCAAATGAGCAGTTCTTC. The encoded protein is CATSDLAGESNEQFF.

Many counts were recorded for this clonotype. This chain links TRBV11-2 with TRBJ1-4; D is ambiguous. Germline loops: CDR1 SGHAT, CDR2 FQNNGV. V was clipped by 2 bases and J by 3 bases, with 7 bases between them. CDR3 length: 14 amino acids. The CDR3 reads CASSLTGSNEKLFF. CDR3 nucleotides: TGTGCCAGCAGCTTAACGGGGTCTAATGAAAAACTGTTTTTT.

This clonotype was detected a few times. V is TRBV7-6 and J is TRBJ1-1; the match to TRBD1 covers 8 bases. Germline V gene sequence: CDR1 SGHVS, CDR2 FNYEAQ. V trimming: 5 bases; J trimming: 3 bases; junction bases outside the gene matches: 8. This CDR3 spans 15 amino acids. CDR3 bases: TGTGCCAGCAGCCCCTGGACAGGGAAGGACACTGAAGCTTTCTTT. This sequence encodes CASSPWTGKDTEAFF.

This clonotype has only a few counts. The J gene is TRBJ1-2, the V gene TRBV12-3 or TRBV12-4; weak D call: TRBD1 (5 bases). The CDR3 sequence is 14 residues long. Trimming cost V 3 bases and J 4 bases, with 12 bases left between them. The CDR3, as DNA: TGTGCCAGCAGTTTGGGCAGGGTACTCTATGGCTACACCTTC. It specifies CASSLGRVLYGYTF.

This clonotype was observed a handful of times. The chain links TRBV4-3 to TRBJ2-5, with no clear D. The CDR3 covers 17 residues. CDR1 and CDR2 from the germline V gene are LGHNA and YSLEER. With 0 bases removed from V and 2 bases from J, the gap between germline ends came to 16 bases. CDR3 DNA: TGCGCCAGCAGCCAAGATACTGGGCCGTTAACACAAGAGACCCAGTACTTC. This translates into CASSQDTGPLTQETQYF.

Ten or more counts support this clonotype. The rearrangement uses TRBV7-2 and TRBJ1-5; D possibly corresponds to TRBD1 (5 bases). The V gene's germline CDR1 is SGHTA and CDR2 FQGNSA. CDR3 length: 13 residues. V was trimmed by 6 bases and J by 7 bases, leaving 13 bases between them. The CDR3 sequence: CASSLRVEQPQHF. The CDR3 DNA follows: TGTGCCAGCAGTCTCAGGGTGGAACAGCCCCAGCATTTT.

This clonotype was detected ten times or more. In nucleotides, the CDR3 is TGTGCCACGAGAGGAGGGACAGACAACGCGAACACCGGGGAGCTGTTTTTT. This gives the protein CATRGGTDNANTGELFF. V and J are TRBV7-8 and TRBJ2-2, with D maybe TRBD1 (7 bases). V was clipped by 10 bases and J by 0 bases, with 21 bases between them. Germline CDR1 SGHVS, CDR2 FQNEAQ. There are 17 residues in the CDR3.

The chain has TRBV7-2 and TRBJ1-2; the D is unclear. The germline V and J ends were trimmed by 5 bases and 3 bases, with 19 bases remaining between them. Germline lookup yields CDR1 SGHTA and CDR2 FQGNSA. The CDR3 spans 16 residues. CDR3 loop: CASSPWTFRQHYGYTF. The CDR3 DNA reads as TGTGCCAGCAGCCCTTGGACGTTTCGCCAGCACTATGGCTACACCTTC.

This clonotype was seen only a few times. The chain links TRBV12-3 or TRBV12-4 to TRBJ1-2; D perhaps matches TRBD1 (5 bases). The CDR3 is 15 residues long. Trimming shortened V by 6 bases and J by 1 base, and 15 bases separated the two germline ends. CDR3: CASSKIDGGNYGYTF. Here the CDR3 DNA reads TGTGCCAGCAGCAAAATAGACGGGGGTAACTATGGCTACACCTTC.

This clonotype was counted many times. The CDR3 is CASSSRDFNTGELFF. In nucleotides, the CDR3 is TGTGCCAGCAGCAGCCGGGACTTCAACACCGGGGAGCTGTTTTTT. The rearrangement links TRBV7-8 to TRBJ2-2; a possible D gene is TRBD2 (6 bases). Between the trimmed V and J ends, which lost 5 bases and 2 bases, there was a span of 12 bases. The CDR3 is 15 amino acids. Germline V gene lookup returns CDR1 SGHVS and CDR2 FQNEAQ.

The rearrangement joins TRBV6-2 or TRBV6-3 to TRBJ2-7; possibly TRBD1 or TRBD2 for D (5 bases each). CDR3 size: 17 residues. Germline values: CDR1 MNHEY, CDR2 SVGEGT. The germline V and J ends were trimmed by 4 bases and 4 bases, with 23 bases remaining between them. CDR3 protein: CASSSRGSPRGRYEQYF. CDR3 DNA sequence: TGTGCCAGCAGTTCCCGGGGAAGTCCGAGGGGAAGGTACGAGCAGTACTTC.

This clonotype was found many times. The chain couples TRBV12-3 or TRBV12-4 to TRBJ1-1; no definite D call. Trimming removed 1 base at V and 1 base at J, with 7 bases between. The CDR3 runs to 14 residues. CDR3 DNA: TGTGCCAGCAGTTTAGGGCAGACGAACACTGAAGCTTTCTTT. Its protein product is CASSLGQTNTEAFF.

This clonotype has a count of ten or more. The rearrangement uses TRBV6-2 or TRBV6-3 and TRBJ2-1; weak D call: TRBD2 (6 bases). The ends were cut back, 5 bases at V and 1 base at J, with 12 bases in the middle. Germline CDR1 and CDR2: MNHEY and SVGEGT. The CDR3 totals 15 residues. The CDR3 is CASSVRGTSYNEQFF. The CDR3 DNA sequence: TGTGCCAGCAGTGTCCGCGGGACTTCCTACAATGAGCAGTTCTTC.

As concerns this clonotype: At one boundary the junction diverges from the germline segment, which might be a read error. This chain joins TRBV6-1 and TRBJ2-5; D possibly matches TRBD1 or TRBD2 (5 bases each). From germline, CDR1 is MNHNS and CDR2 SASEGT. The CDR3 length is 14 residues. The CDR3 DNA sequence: TGTGCCAGCAGTCCGGGACGTACAAGAGAGTCCCAGTACTTC. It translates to CASSPGRTRESQYF.

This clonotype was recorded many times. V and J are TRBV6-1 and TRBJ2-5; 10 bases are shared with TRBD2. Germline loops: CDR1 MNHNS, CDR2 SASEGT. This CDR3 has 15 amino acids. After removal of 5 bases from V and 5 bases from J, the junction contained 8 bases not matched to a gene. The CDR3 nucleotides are TGTGCCAGCAGTAGGAGCGGGAGGGCCCGGGAGACCCAGTACTTC. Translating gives CASSRSGRARETQYF.

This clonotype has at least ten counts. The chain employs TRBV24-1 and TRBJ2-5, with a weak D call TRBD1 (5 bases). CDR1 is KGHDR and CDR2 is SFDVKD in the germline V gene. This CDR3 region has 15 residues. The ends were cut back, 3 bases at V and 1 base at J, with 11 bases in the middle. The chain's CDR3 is CATSDERQLQETQYF. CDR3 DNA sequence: TGTGCCACCAGTGATGAGCGACAGCTCCAAGAGACCCAGTACTTC.

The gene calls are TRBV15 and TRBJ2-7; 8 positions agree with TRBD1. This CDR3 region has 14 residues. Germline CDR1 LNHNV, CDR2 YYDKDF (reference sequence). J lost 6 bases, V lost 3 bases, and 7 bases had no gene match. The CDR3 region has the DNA TGTGCCACCAGCAGGGACAGGGTACTCGGCGAGCAGTACTTC. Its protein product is CATSRDRVLGEQYF.

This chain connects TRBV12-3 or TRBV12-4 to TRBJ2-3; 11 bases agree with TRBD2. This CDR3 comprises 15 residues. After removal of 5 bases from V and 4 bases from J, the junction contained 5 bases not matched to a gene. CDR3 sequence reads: CASSPGTSGADTQYF. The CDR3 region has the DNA TGTGCCAGCAGTCCGGGGACTAGCGGAGCAGATACGCAGTATTTT.

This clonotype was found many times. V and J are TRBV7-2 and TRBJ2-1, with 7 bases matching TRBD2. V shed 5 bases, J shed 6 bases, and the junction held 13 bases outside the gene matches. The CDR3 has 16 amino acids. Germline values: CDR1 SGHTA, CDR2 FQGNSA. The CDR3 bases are TGTGCCAGCAGCCCCCCGTCCGGACTAGTCGGCAATGAGCAGTTCTTC. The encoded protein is CASSPPSGLVGNEQFF. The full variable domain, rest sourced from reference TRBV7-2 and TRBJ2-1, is GAGVSQSPSNKVTEKGKDVELRCDPISGHTALYWYRQSLGQGLEFLIYFQGNSAPDKSGLPSDRFSAERTGGSVSTLTIQRTQQEDSAVYLCASSPPSGLVGNEQFFGPGTRLTVL.

The DNA for the CDR3 is TGTGCCAGCAGATGGACTAGCGGCAACAATGAGCAGTTCTTC. It is translated as CASRWTSGNNEQFF. The chain links TRBV5-5 to TRBJ2-1; 10 bases align to TRBD2. Germline CDR1 and CDR2: SGHKS and YYEKEE (reference sequence). The CDR3 extends over 14 amino acids. With 5 bases clipped from V and 5 bases from J, the junction kept 4 bases outside the gene matches.

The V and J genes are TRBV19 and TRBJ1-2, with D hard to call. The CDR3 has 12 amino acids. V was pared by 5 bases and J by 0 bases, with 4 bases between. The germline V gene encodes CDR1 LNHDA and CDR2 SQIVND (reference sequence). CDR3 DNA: TGTGCCAGTAGTGGGACTAACTATGGCTACACCTTC. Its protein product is CASSGTNYGYTF.

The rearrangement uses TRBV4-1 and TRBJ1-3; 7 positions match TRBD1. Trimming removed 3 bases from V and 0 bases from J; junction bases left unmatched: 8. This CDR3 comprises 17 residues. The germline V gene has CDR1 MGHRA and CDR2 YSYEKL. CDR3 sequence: CASSQGRQGPSGNTIYF. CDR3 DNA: TGCGCCAGCAGCCAGGGAAGACAGGGCCCCTCTGGAAACACCATATATTTT.

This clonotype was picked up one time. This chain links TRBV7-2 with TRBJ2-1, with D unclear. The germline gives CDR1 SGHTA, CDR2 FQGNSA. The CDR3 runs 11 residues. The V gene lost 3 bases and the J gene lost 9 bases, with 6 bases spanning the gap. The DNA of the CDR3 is TGTGCCAGCAGCTTGCTGGGTGAGCAGTTCTTC. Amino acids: CASSLLGEQFF.

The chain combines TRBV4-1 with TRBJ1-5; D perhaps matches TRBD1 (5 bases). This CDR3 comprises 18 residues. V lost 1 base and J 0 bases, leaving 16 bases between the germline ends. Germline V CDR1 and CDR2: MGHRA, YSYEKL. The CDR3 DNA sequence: TGCGCCAGCAGCCAAGTTCCCCCGGGACCTTATAGCAATCAGCCCCAGCATTTT. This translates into CASSQVPPGPYSNQPQHF.

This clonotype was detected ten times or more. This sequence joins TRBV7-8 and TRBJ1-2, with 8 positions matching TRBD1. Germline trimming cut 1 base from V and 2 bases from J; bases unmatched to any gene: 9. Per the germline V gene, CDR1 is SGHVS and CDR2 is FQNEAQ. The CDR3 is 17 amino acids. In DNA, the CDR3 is TGTGCCAGCAGCTTAGAGGTCGGGACAGGACGAAACTATGGCTACACCTTC. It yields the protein CASSLEVGTGRNYGYTF.

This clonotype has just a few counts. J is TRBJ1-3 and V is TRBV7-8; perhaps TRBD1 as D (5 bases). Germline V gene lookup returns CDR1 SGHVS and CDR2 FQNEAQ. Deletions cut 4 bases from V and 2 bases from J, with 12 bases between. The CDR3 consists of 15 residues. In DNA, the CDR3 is TGTGCCAGCAGCTGGGGGGGGGGGGCTGGAAACACCATATATTTT. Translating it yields CASSWGGGAGNTIYF.

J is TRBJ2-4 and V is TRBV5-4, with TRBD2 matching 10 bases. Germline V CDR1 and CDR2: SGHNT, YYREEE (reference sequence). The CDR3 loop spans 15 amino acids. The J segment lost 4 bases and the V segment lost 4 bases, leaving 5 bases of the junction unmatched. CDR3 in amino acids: CASSTRTSGKNIQYF. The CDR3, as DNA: TGTGCCAGCAGCACGCGGACTAGCGGTAAAAACATTCAGTACTTC.

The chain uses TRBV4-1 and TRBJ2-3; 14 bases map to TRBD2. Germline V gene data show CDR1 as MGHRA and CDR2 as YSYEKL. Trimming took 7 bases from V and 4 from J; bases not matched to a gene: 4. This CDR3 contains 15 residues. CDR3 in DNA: TGCGCCAGCAAGGGACTAGCGGGAGAGTCAGATACGCAGTATTTT. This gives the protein CASKGLAGESDTQYF.

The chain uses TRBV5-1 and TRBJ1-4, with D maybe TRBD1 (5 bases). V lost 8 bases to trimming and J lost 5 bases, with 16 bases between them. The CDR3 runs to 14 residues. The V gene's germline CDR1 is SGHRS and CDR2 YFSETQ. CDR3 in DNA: TGCGCCAGTAGCGGGCGAGGGGAAAATGAAAAACTGTTTTTT. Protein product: CASSGRGENEKLFF.